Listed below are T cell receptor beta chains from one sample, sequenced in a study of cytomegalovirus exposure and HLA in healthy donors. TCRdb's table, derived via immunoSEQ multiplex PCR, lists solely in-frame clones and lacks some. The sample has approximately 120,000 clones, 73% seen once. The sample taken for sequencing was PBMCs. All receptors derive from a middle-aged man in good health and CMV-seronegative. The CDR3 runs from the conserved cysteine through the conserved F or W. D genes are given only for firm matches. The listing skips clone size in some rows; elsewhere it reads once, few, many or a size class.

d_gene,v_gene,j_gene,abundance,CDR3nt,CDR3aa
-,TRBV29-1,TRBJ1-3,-,TGCAGCGTATATTCTGGAAACACCATATATTTT,CSVYSGNTIYF
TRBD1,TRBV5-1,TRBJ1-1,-,TGCGCCAGCAGCTGGAGGGGACAGGAGAACACTGAAGCTTTCTTT,CASSWRGQENTEAFF
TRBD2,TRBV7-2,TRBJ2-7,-,TGTGCCAGCAGCTTAAGTAGCGGGGGGTACGAGCAGTACTTC,CASSLSSGGYEQYF
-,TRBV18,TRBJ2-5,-,TGTGCCAGCGCCCCGGTAGCGGCCCAAGAGACCCAGTACTTC,CASAPVAAQETQYF
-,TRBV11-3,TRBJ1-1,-,TGTGCCAGCAGCTTAGCAGGTGGGAACACTGAAGCTTTCTTT,CASSLAGGNTEAFF
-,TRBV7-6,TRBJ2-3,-,TGTGCCAGCAGCTTAGCGTCCAGGGGTCCCTTAGGCGATACGCAGTATTTT,CASSLASRGPLGDTQYF
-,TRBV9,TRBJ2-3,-,TGTGCCAGCAGCGGGGACTCGGGGGGCCCCGATACGCAGTATTTT,CASSGDSGGPDTQYF
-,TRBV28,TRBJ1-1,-,TGTGCCAGCAGAAATCAGGGGCGGGCTTTCTTT,CASRNQGRAFF
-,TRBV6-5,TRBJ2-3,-,TGTGCCAGCAGTTACTCGAGTACTGGTGCTACGCAGTATTTT,CASSYSSTGATQYF
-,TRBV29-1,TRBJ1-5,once,TGCAGCATTGAAGAGGGAGGCGGTAATCAGCCCCAGCATTTT,CSIEEGGGNQPQHF
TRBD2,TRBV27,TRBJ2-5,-,TGTGCCAGCAGAAGGGCGGGGGCGGGGGGGGAGACCCAGTACTTC,CASRRAGAGGETQYF
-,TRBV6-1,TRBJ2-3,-,TGTGCCAGTGGGCCCGTTAGAGCGCAGTATTTT,CASGPVRAQYF
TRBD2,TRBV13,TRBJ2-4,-,TGTGCCAGCAGCTTAGTCGAGGTGGGGACTAGCGGGGGGAACATTCAGTACTTC,CASSLVEVGTSGGNIQYF
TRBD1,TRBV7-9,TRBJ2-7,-,TGTTCCAGCAGCCCCGGGACAGGGCTCTCCTACGAGCAGTACTTC,CSSSPGTGLSYEQYF
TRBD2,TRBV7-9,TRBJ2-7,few,TGTGCCAGCAGCTTAGGGGCGGGGGGCGCCTACGAGCAGTACTTC,CASSLGAGGAYEQYF
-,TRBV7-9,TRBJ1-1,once,TGTGCCAGCAGCTTACTAACTATGAACACTGAAGCTTTCTTT,CASSLLTMNTEAFF
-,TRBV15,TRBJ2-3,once,TGTGCCACCAGCCTACGGACGGGGAGCACAGATACGCAGTATTTT,CATSLRTGSTDTQYF
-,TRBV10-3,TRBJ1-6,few,TGTGCCATCAGTCGTGAACAGGCAGATAATTCACCCCTCCACTTT,CAISREQADNSPLHF
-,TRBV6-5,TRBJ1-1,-,TGTGCCAGCAGTCCGACAGATAACACTGAAGCTTTCTTT,CASSPTDNTEAFF
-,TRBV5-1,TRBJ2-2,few,TGCGCCAGCACCACTGGTCGAGGCGGGGAGCTGTTTTTT,CASTTGRGGELFF
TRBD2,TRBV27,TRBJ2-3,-,TGTGCCAGCAGTTTCGGGACTAGCCCCGATACGCAGTATTTT,CASSFGTSPDTQYF
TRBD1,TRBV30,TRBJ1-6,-,TGTGCCTGGAGTGCCACAGGGGTGAAGAATTCACCCCTCCACTTT,CAWSATGVKNSPLHF
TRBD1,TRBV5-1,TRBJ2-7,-,TGCGCCAGCAGCCCTCGACAGGGGGCGTCCTACGAGCAGTACTTC,CASSPRQGASYEQYF
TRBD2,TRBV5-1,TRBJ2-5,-,TGCGCCAGCAGCCCCGGGGGACTAGCGGGGGGAGAGACCCAGTACTTC,CASSPGGLAGGETQYF
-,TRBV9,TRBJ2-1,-,TGTGCCAGCAGCGTAGCCGGGGTAAGCTCCTACAATGAGCAGTTCTTC,CASSVAGVSSYNEQFF
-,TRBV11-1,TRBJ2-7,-,TGTGCCAGCAGCTCCCTCAGAAACGAGCAGTACTTC,CASSSLRNEQYF
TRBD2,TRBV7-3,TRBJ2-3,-,TGTGCCAGCAGCCCATGGGCTAGCGGGGGCCGATTAGATACGCAGTATTTT,CASSPWASGGRLDTQYF
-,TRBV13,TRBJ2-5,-,TGTGCCAGCAGCTTATGGGGTAGTCGGGACTCAGACTTC,CASSLWGSRDSDF
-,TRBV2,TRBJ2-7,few,TGTGCCAGCAGGTTGGAGGCCGGGCAGTACTTC,CASRLEAGQYF
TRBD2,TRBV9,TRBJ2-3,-,TGTGCCAGCAGCGGACTGTCGCGGGGGAGCACAGATACGCAGTATTTT,CASSGLSRGSTDTQYF
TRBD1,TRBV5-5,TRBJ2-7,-,TGTGCCAGCAGCTTGGCCGGGACAGGTATAGACGAGCAGTACTTC,CASSLAGTGIDEQYF
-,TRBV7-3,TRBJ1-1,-,TGTGCCAGCAGCCCCGGGACACCGAACACTGAAGCTTTCTTT,CASSPGTPNTEAFF
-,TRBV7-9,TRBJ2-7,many,TGTGCCAGCAGCTTAGTATCAGGGGCCAGCTCCTACGAGCAGTACTTC,CASSLVSGASSYEQYF
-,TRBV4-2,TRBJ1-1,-,TGTGCCAGCAGCCAAGAGTTTAGTATGAACACTGAAGCTTTCTTT,CASSQEFSMNTEAFF
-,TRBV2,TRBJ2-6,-,TGTGCCAGTAGGGGGTCCGGGGCCAACGTCCTGACTTTC,CASRGSGANVLTF
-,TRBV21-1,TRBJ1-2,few,TGTGCCAGCAGCCCCACCGGACAGGCCCAAGCCTATGGCTACACCTTC,CASSPTGQAQAYGYTF
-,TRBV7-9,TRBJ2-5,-,TGTGCCAGCAGCCGCCCGCAGGGTGGAGAGACCCAGTACTTC,CASSRPQGGETQYF
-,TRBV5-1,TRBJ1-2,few,TGCGCCAGCAGCTTGGCCGGGACTCCCAACTATGGCTACACCTTC,CASSLAGTPNYGYTF
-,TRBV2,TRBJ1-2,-,TGTGCCAGCAGTGTTTCAGGGAACTATGGCTACACCTTC,CASSVSGNYGYTF
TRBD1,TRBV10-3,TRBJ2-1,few,TGTGCCATCAGTGACCCTGACAGGGGTGCCTACAATGAGCAGTTCTTC,CAISDPDRGAYNEQFF
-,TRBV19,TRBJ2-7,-,TGTGCCAGTAGTCAACAGGGCTACGAGCAGTACTTC,CASSQQGYEQYF
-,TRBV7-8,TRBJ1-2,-,TGTGCCAGCAGCTTAGCGCCAGGTACAACGGCTGGCTACACCTTC,CASSLAPGTTAGYTF
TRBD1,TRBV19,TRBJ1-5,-,TGTGCCAGTAGTACTCCCCCTGGACAGGCGCGGAATCAGCCCCAGCATTTT,CASSTPPGQARNQPQHF
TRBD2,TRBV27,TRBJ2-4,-,TGTGCCAGCAGTTTAAGAGGCGGGGGGGGTAAAAACATTCAGTACTTC,CASSLRGGGGKNIQYF
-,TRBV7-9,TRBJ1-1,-,TGTGCCAGCTGCCCGGAGCCAGACACTGAAGCTTTCTTT,CASCPEPDTEAFF
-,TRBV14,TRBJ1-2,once,TGTGCCAGCAGCCCTCTGACAGGTAACTATGGCTACACCTTC,CASSPLTGNYGYTF
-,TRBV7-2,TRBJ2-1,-,TGTGCCAGCAGCTTATACACGAACAATGAGCAGTTCTTC,CASSLYTNNEQFF
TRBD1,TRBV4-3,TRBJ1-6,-,TGCGCCAGCAGCCAAGGCCCCAGGACAGGGAACTCCTATAATTCACCCCTCCACTTT,CASSQGPRTGNSYNSPLHF
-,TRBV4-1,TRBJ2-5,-,TGCGCCAGCAGCCAAGAGTGGCAGCAAGAGACCCAGTACTTC,CASSQEWQQETQYF
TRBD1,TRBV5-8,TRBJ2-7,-,TGTGCCAGCAGCTCCGGACAGGGCATCGACGAGCAGTACTTC,CASSSGQGIDEQYF
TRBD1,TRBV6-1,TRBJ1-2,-,TGTGCCAGCAGTCTACGGACAGGGGCGGGTGGCTACACCTTC,CASSLRTGAGGYTF
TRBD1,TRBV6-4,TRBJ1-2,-,TGTGCCAGCATCGACGACAGGGGGCCCACTTATGGCTACACCTTC,CASIDDRGPTYGYTF
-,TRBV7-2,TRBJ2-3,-,TGTGCCAGCAGCTTATTTGGGGGGAACACAGATACGCAGTATTTT,CASSLFGGNTDTQYF
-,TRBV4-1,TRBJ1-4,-,TGCGCCAGCAGCTTACAGGAACGAAATGAAAAACTGTTTTTT,CASSLQERNEKLFF
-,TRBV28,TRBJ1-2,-,TGTGCCAGCAGTTTAGGGGGGGGCCCCTATGGCTACCCCTTC,CASSLGGGPYGYPF
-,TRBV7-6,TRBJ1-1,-,TGTGCCAGCAGCTTAGGGGGTATACGGTCTGCGGGCACTGAAGCTTTCTTT,CASSLGGIRSAGTEAFF
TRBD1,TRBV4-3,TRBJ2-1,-,TGCGCCAGCAGCCAAGAACCGGGACAGGGGAATGAGCAGTTCTTC,CASSQEPGQGNEQFF
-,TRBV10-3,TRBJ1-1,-,TGTGCCATCAGTGAGTCGAACGGGATGAACACTGAAGCTTTCTTT,CAISESNGMNTEAFF